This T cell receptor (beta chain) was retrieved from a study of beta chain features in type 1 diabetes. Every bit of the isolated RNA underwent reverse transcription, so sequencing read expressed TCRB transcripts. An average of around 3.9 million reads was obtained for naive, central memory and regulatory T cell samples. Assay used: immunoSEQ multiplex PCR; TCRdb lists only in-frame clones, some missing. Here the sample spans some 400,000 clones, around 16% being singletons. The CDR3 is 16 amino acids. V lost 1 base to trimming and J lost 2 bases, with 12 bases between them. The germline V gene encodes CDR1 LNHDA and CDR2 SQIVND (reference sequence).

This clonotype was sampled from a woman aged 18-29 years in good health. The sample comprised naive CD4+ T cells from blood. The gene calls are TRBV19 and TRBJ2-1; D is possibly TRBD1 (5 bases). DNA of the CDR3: TGTGCCAGTAGTATAGGCTACAGGACCACCTACAATGAGCAGTTCTTC. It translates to CASSIGYRTTYNEQFF.